This TCR beta chain was sequenced during a study of early T cells in non-severe SARS-CoV-2 infection. Study-level information: Chains stayed unpaired after sequencing of bulk RNA from unsorted whole blood. Whole-study results and caveats: VDJdb-based matching was biased toward anti-spike CD8 responses and missed private and CD4 specificities.

This clonotype was seen a handful of times. Its antigen is as yet unknown. Attached unique molecular identifiers marked individual cDNA molecules. TCRdb analysed the 5' RACE reads with MiXCR anew, one entry per CDR3 protein. The sample holds 55,000 to 85,000 distinct CDR3 sequences, about 13% seen once. The sample comprised whole blood. This sequence originates from an adult who was a healthcare worker with PCR-confirmed SARS-CoV-2 infection or an uninfected control (not recorded which).

The CDR3 coding sequence is TGTGCCAGCACCGGCAAAGAACTCTCAACAGGGGAGCTGTTTTTT. Protein product: CASTGKELSTGELFF. The chain employs TRBV6-7 and TRBJ2-2; D is unresolved. TRBV6-7 is assigned to the ORF class and has an uncertain function. The CDR3 has 15 residues. V lost 7 bases, J lost 8 bases, and 20 bases lay in between.